Each of the 31 T cell receptor beta chains below was sequenced from the same sample in a study of tissue T cells after allogeneic stem cell transplantation. Only in-frame clones appear in the TCRdb table, and some are missing; sequencing was by immunoSEQ multiplex PCR. Found here are some 48,000 clones, roughly 73% of them singletons; the top ten hold around 0.6%. Material for sequencing was sorted cells pooled from one or two spleens. The receptors shown here come from a pool of C57BL/6 mice in good health.

Notes on this clone: Mouse gene names apply. The read finishes 1 residue shy of the CDR3 end, and the germline J gene is used to complete it. The gene calls are TRBV13-2 and TRBJ1-4, with 12 bases identical to TRBD1. The trim removed 5 bases at V and 6 bases at J, leaving 5 bases unmatched. This CDR3 is 15 amino acids long. Germline CDR1 reads NNHNN; CDR2 reads SYGAGS (reference sequence). The CDR3 sequence is CASGPGQGAHERLFF. Incomplete CDR3 DNA: TGTGCCAGCGGCCCGGGACAGGGGGCCCACGAAAGATTATTT.

This clone has a handful of counts. Gene names denote mouse genes. The read finishes 1 residue shy of the CDR3 end, and the germline J gene is used to complete it. V and J are TRBV31 and TRBJ1-1; D possibly corresponds to TRBD1 (5 bases). Trimming pared 1 base from V and 4 bases from J, leaving 10 bases between. CDR1 is GKSSPN and CDR2 is SITVG in the germline V gene. This CDR3 contains 13 residues. The CDR3 sequence is CAWSQGRGTEVFF. Incomplete CDR3 DNA: TGTGCCTGGAGTCAGGGGAGGGGCACAGAAGTCTTC.

With respect to this clone: Genes and germline come from the mouse. The read ends 1 residue shy of where the CDR3 ends; the end is completed using the germline J gene. The genes are TRBV13-3 and TRBJ2-2, with D tentatively TRBD1 (5 bases). Per the germline V gene, CDR1 is NNHDY and CDR2 is SYVADS. The germline V and J ends were trimmed by 6 bases and 0 bases, with 6 bases remaining between them. The CDR3 contains 13 residues. The CDR3 here is CASKGTNTGQLYF. The sequenced CDR3 bases are TGTGCCAGCAAGGGGACAAACACCGGGCAGCTCTAC.

Regarding this clone: Genes and germline are mouse. Partial CDR3 DNA: TGTGCCAGCAGGAGGGACAGCTATAATTCGCCCCTCTAC. It specifies CASRRDSYNSPLY. The CDR3 reads in full as CASRRDSYNSPLYF. The V call is TRBV26, the J call TRBJ1-6; 7 bases map to TRBD1. The read gets to within 1 residue of the CDR3 end, and the germline J gene fills in the rest. TRBJ1-6 is identified as an open reading frame with a role that is uncertain. The J segment lost 3 bases and the V segment lost 6 bases, leaving 2 bases of the junction unmatched. The CDR3 runs 14 residues. Germline CDR1 is KGHPV and CDR2 is FQNQEV (reference sequence).

Comment on this clone: Gene names are mouse gene names. Sequencing ends 1 residue short of the CDR3 end; the germline J gene provides the rest. The chain employs TRBV19 and TRBJ2-1; 8 bases fit TRBD1. This CDR3 has 15 amino acids. Germline V gene sequence: CDR1 FNHDT, CDR2 SITEND (reference sequence). J gave up 1 base and V 4 bases, and 4 bases lay outside the gene matches. CDR3 DNA (partial): TGTGCCAGCAGTCCCAGGACAGGGAACTATGCTGAGCAGTTC. The encoded protein is CASSPRTGNYAEQF. The whole CDR3 region reads CASSPRTGNYAEQFF.

As to this clone: Here the gene names and germline are mouse. The CDR3 is cut off 1 residue early in the read; its end comes from the germline J gene. The rearrangement joins TRBV29 to TRBJ2-3, with D perhaps TRBD1 (5 bases). The CDR3 extends over 16 amino acids. Looked up from germline, CDR1 is MSHET and CDR2 is SYDVDS. V gave up 3 bases and J gave up 0 bases, with 13 bases separating them. Here the CDR3 reads CASSFYLTDSAETLYF. The part of the CDR3 DNA that was read is TGTGCTAGCAGTTTTTACCTGACAGATAGTGCAGAAACGCTGTAT.

There are a few counts of this clone. Gene names are the mouse ones. The read is 1 residue too short to cover the CDR3 end, so that end is filled in from the germline J gene. The genes are TRBV19 and TRBJ1-5, with D uncertain. CDR1 and CDR2 (germline): FNHDT, SITEND (reference sequence). The CDR3 runs 15 residues. V lost 2 bases, J lost 0 bases, and 9 bases lay in between. The covered CDR3 bases are TGTGCCAGCAGTATGCGAGGCTATAACAACCAGGCTCCGCTT. Its translation: CASSMRGYNNQAPL. The full CDR3 sequence reads CASSMRGYNNQAPLF.

As for this clone: Gene names denote mouse genes. The CDR3 DNA, read in part, is TGTGCCAGCAGCCAAGACCCATACTCAAACTCCGACTACACC. This codes for CASSQDPYSNSDYT. The whole CDR3 protein is CASSQDPYSNSDYTF. The chain joins TRBV5 to TRBJ1-2, with D unresolved. The observed sequence ends 1 residue before the CDR3 terminus, with the missing tail filled in from the germline J gene. Trimming left V 0 bases short and J 0 bases short, with 8 bases between. This CDR3 has 15 amino acids. Germline V lookup: CDR1 LGHNA, CDR2 YNLKQL (reference sequence).

A word on this clone: Gene names refer to mouse genes. The read halts 1 residue ahead of the CDR3 end, with the missing end drawn from the germline J gene. The chain uses TRBV12-2 and TRBJ1-1, with no clear D. The CDR3 is made up of 11 amino acids. The V end was cut by 0 bases, the J end by 4 bases, with 2 bases between. From germline, CDR1 is SGHLS and CDR2 HYDKME. CDR3 protein: CASSLGTEVFF. The DNA read from the CDR3 is TGTGCCAGCTCTCTCGGCACAGAAGTCTTC. Using reference TRBV12-2 and TRBJ1-1 for the parts outside the CDR3, the full variable domain is NSGVVQSPRYIIKGKGERSILKCIPISGHLSVAWYQQTQGQELKFFIQHYDKMERDKGNLPSRFSVQQFDDYHSEMNMSALELEDSAVYFCASSLGTEVFFGKGTRLTVV.

About this clone itself: Here the gene names and germline are mouse. Read coverage stops 1 residue before the CDR3 terminus; the germline J gene supplies the remainder. The V gene is TRBV4, the J gene TRBJ2-5; D is possibly TRBD1 (7 bases). Trimming removed 6 bases at V and 4 bases at J, with 14 bases between. Germline CDR1 is LGHDT and CDR2 is YNNKQL (reference sequence). The CDR3 has 14 amino acids. The sequenced part of the CDR3 DNA is TGTGCCAGCAGGCAGGGGGGAGGAAAAGACACCCAGTAC. It encodes CASRQGGGKDTQY. The CDR3 reads in full as CASRQGGGKDTQYF. Combining the CDR3 with reference TRBV4 and TRBJ2-5 gives the whole variable domain ETAVFQTPNYHVTQVGNEVSFNCKQTLGHDTMYWYKQDSKKLLKIMFSYNNKQLIVNETVPRRFSPQSSDKAHLNLRIKSVEPEDSAVYLCASRQGGGKDTQYFGPGTRLLVL.

In regard to this clone: Germline and genes here are mouse. The read ends 1 residue shy of where the CDR3 ends; the end is completed using the germline J gene. Other DNA sequences in the sample encode the same CDR3. The rearrangement uses TRBV16 and TRBJ2-5; no definite D call. The V gene lost 1 base and the J gene lost 6 bases, with 2 bases spanning the gap. There are 11 residues in the CDR3. Germline CDR1 reads SGHSA; CDR2 reads FRNQAP. CDR3 DNA, as far as it was read: TGTGCAAGCAGCTTAGGTGACACCCAGTAC. Protein: CASSLGDTQY. The full CDR3 protein reads CASSLGDTQYF.

This clone was detected a few times. The gene names given are mouse names. The read terminates 1 residue before the CDR3 end, so the remaining end is supplied by the germline J gene. The rearrangement uses TRBV13-3 and TRBJ1-2, with TRBD1 matching over 8 bases. This CDR3 contains 14 residues. The V gene end was trimmed by 4 bases and the J gene end by 3 bases; junction bases not matched to a gene: 5. The germline V gene has CDR1 NNHDY and CDR2 SYVADS. The CDR3 is CASSKTGEYSDYTF. The sequenced CDR3 bases are TGTGCCAGCAGTAAGACAGGGGAGTACTCCGACTACACC.

Worth noting for this clone: The listed genes are named as in mouse. With the read ending 1 residue before the CDR3 end, the germline J gene is used to fill in that end. The rearrangement links TRBV16 to TRBJ1-6; no definite D call. TRBJ1-6 counts as an open reading frame of uncertain function. The V gene lost 4 bases and the J gene lost 0 bases, with 1 base spanning the gap. Germline V gene sequence: CDR1 SGHSA, CDR2 FRNQAP. The CDR3 is made up of 13 amino acids. The CDR3 reads CASSSSYNSPLYF. The sequenced part of the CDR3 DNA is TGTGCAAGCAGCTCTTCCTATAATTCGCCCCTCTAC.

Points on this clone: Genes and germline are mouse. The part of the CDR3 DNA that was read is TGTGCCAGCAGTCCAGGACAGAATCAAAACACCTTGTAC. This codes for CASSPGQNQNTLY. Given in full, the CDR3 is CASSPGQNQNTLYF. The V gene is TRBV24, the J gene TRBJ2-4, with D perhaps matching TRBD1 (6 bases). The read gets to within 1 residue of the CDR3 end, and the germline J gene fills in the rest. The CDR3 is 14 residues long. Looked up from germline, CDR1 is KGHTA and CDR2 is FRNEEI. Trimming shortened V by 4 bases and J by 2 bases, and 10 bases separated the two germline ends.

The sample holds a few counts of this clone. Any gene name here is a mouse gene name. The read stops 1 residue short of the end of the CDR3; the missing end is completed from the germline J gene. J is TRBJ1-4 and V is TRBV13-3; D perhaps matches TRBD1 (5 bases). Germline V gene lookup returns CDR1 NNHDY and CDR2 SYVADS. This CDR3 contains 15 residues. Trimming stripped 2 bases from V and 1 base from J, with 9 bases between. The CDR3 is CASSDDRSSNERLFF. The part of the CDR3 DNA that was read is TGTGCCAGCAGTGACGACAGATCTTCCAACGAAAGATTATTT.

Concerning this clone itself: The gene names given are mouse names. The read ends 1 residue shy of where the CDR3 ends; the end is completed using the germline J gene. The rearrangement links TRBV5 to TRBJ2-5, with D perhaps matching TRBD1 (6 bases). This CDR3 has 14 amino acids. CDR1 and CDR2 from the germline V gene are LGHNA and YNLKQL (reference sequence). Trimming removed 4 bases at V and 3 bases at J, with 11 bases between. CDR3 DNA, as far as it was read: TGTGCCAGCAGCCCCGGGACAATACAAGACACCCAGTAC. This sequence encodes CASSPGTIQDTQY. The whole CDR3 is CASSPGTIQDTQYF.

Worth noting for this clone: Gene names follow the mouse nomenclature. Read coverage stops 1 residue before the CDR3 terminus; the germline J gene supplies the remainder. The J gene is TRBJ2-1, the V gene TRBV31; perhaps TRBD2 as D (6 bases). V shed 0 bases and J shed 6 bases, with 12 bases lying between them. CDR1 is GKSSPN and CDR2 is SITVG in the germline V gene. The CDR3 covers 14 residues. Incomplete CDR3 DNA: TGTGCCTGGAGTCTACGGGGGGTGGGTGCTGAGCAGTTC. The encoded protein is CAWSLRGVGAEQF. The CDR3 reads in full as CAWSLRGVGAEQFF.

Worth noting for this clone: Gene names denote mouse genes. The read finishes 1 residue shy of the CDR3 end, and the germline J gene is used to complete it. V and J are TRBV16 and TRBJ2-7; TRBD2 matches 7 bases. J gave up 2 bases and V 1 base, and 5 bases lay outside the gene matches. The CDR3 consists of 15 residues. Germline CDR1 reads SGHSA; CDR2 reads FRNQAP. The covered CDR3 bases are TGTGCAAGCAGCTTAGTGGGGGGAGGACCCTATGAACAGTAC. Encoded protein: CASSLVGGGPYEQY. The full CDR3 sequence reads CASSLVGGGPYEQYF.

Note on this clone: Here the gene names and germline are mouse. The CDR3 goes on 1 residue after the read ends, and that part is filled in from the germline J gene. The chain combines TRBV4 with TRBJ2-5; D gene uncertain. The V end lost 6 bases, the J end lost 0 bases, and 10 bases lay between the germline ends. CDR3 length equals 14 residues. The germline V gene encodes CDR1 LGHDT and CDR2 YNNKQL (reference sequence). CDR3 amino acids: CASSHRINQDTQYF. The CDR3 DNA, read in part, is TGTGCCAGCAGTCACAGAATTAACCAAGACACCCAGTAC. Combining the CDR3 with reference TRBV4 and TRBJ2-5 gives the whole variable domain ETAVFQTPNYHVTQVGNEVSFNCKQTLGHDTMYWYKQDSKKLLKIMFSYNNKQLIVNETVPRRFSPQSSDKAHLNLRIKSVEPEDSAVYLCASSHRINQDTQYFGPGTRLLVL.

As for this clone: Gene names and germline refer to mouse. The read ends 1 residue before the CDR3 terminus; that terminus is restored from the germline J gene. V gene TRBV2 combines with J gene TRBJ1-1; perhaps TRBD1 as D (5 bases). The V end lost 3 bases, the J end lost 0 bases, and 8 bases lay between the germline ends. CDR3 length equals 14 residues. Germline lookup yields CDR1 LGHNA and CDR2 YSYQKL. The CDR3 loop reads CASSHRVANTEVFF. CDR3 DNA (partial): TGTGCCAGCAGCCACAGGGTTGCAAACACAGAAGTCTTC.

Worth noting for this clone: Mouse germline and gene names are used. The read ends 1 residue before the CDR3 terminus; that terminus is restored from the germline J gene. V usage is TRBV13-3 and J usage is TRBJ1-1; 12 nucleotides align to TRBD1. V lost 5 bases, J lost 8 bases, and 10 bases stayed unmatched. CDR3 size: 15 residues. Germline V lookup: CDR1 NNHDY, CDR2 SYVADS. CDR3 region: CASSDPGQGAWEVFF. CDR3 DNA (partial): TGTGCCAGCAGCGATCCGGGACAGGGGGCGTGGGAAGTCTTC.

This clone was recorded a few times. Gene names refer to mouse genes. The read falls 1 residue short of the CDR3 end, and the missing part is taken from the germline J gene. This chain joins TRBV13-1 and TRBJ1-4; maybe TRBD1 (6 bases). V shed 1 base and J shed 2 bases, with 9 bases lying between them. This CDR3 is 15 amino acids long. The germline V gene encodes CDR1 NSHNY and CDR2 SYGAGN. CDR3: CASSDWQGSNERLFF. The part of the CDR3 DNA that was read is TGTGCCAGCAGTGATTGGCAGGGGTCCAACGAAAGATTATTT. The entire variable domain, with the rest obtained from reference TRBV13-1 and TRBJ1-4, is as follows: EAAVTQSPRNKVTVTGGNVTLSCRQTNSHNYMYWYRQDTGHGLRLIHYSYGAGNLRIGDVPDGYKATRTTQEDFFLLLELASPSQTSLYFCASSDWQGSNERLFFGHGTKLSVL.

A remark on this clone: Mouse names are used for the genes. The CDR3 is cut off 1 residue early in the read; its end comes from the germline J gene. V usage is TRBV2 and J usage is TRBJ1-2; D might be TRBD1 (5 bases). The CDR3 totals 15 residues. The germline V gene has CDR1 LGHNA and CDR2 YSYQKL. The germline V and J ends were trimmed by 0 bases and 0 bases, with 8 bases remaining between them. The part of the CDR3 DNA that was read is TGTGCCAGCAGCCAAGACTGGACAACAAACTCCGACTACACC. Its protein product is CASSQDWTTNSDYT. The whole CDR3 sequence is CASSQDWTTNSDYTF.

In regard to this clone: Mouse gene names apply. Coverage ceases 1 residue before the CDR3 finishes, and the germline J gene fills in the end. The rearrangement joins TRBV13-3 to TRBJ2-4; D is unresolved. The CDR3 is 11 amino acids. Germline-derived CDR1 and CDR2 are NNHDY and SYVADS. Between the trimmed V and J ends, which lost 5 bases and 0 bases, there was a span of 1 base. Partial CDR3 DNA: TGTGCCAGCAGAAGTCAAAACACCTTGTAC. Amino acid sequence: CASRSQNTLY. The CDR3 as a whole reads CASRSQNTLYF.

Details on this clone: These gene names are mouse names. The CDR3 goes on 1 residue after the read ends, and that part is filled in from the germline J gene. V and J are TRBV1 and TRBJ1-1; maybe TRBD1 (6 bases). The length of the CDR3 is 13 residues. V lost 4 bases to trimming and J lost 1 base, with 7 bases between them. CDR1 is NSQYPW and CDR2 is LRSPGD in the germline V gene (reference sequence). CDR3 bases read: TGCACCTGCAGTGACAGGGAAAACACAGAAGTCTTC. Its translation: CTCSDRENTEVF. The full CDR3 protein reads CTCSDRENTEVFF.

About this clone itself: Gene labels here are mouse ones. The read gets to within 1 residue of the CDR3 end, and the germline J gene fills in the rest. The gene calls are TRBV13-2 and TRBJ1-3, with unresolved D. The CDR3 has 15 amino acids. Deletions cut 0 bases from V and 0 bases from J, with 7 bases between. Germline V CDR1 and CDR2: NNHNN, SYGAGS (reference sequence). This CDR3 is CASGDATASGNTLYF. CDR3 DNA (partial): TGTGCCAGCGGTGATGCAACAGCTTCTGGAAATACGCTCTAT.

Comment on this clone: At one end, the junction sequence differs from germline, possibly due to a read error. The gene names here belong to mouse. The CDR3 end is not reached by the read, which stops 1 residue before it; the germline J gene fills it in. The rearrangement uses TRBV19 and TRBJ1-3; perhaps TRBD1 as D (6 bases). CDR1 FNHDT and CDR2 SITEND come from the germline V gene (reference sequence). This CDR3 has 14 residues. CDR3 sequence: CASNIGTSGNTLYF. Partial CDR3 DNA: TGTGCCAGCAATATAGGGACATCTGGAAATACGCTCTAT.

In the case of this clone: Mouse names are used for the genes. The read stops 1 residue short of the end of the CDR3; the missing end is completed from the germline J gene. The rearrangement uses TRBV13-3 and TRBJ1-5; no definite D call. The CDR3 is 12 residues long. V lost 6 bases to trimming and J lost 0 bases, with 4 bases between them. Germline V gives CDR1 NNHDY, CDR2 SYVADS. CDR3 protein: CASKVNNQAPLF. The sequenced part of the CDR3 DNA is TGTGCCAGCAAAGTTAACAACCAGGCTCCGCTT.

On this clone itself: Mouse gene names apply. The read stops 1 residue short of the end of the CDR3; the missing end is completed from the germline J gene. This sequence joins TRBV31 and TRBJ1-4, with a possible D match to TRBD1 (6 bases). The CDR3 loop spans 14 amino acids. Trimming shortened V by 0 bases and J by 3 bases, and 8 bases separated the two germline ends. The germline V gene has CDR1 GKSSPN and CDR2 SITVG. Incomplete CDR3 DNA: TGTGCCTGGAGTCTGAGGGGGGCCAACGAAAGATTATTT. It is translated as CAWSLRGANERLF. The whole CDR3 sequence reads CAWSLRGANERLFF.

As to this clone: The gene symbols are mouse symbols. The DNA ends 1 residue before the CDR3 does, and the rest of the CDR3 is filled in from the germline J gene. This chain joins TRBV19 and TRBJ2-5; weak D call: TRBD2 (5 bases). The CDR3 spans 13 residues. V lost 1 base and J 2 bases, leaving 5 bases between the germline ends. Per the germline V gene, CDR1 is FNHDT and CDR2 is SITEND (reference sequence). The DNA read from the CDR3 is TGTGCCAGCAGTATAACTGGCCAAGACACCCAGTAC. This codes for CASSITGQDTQY. The full CDR3 reads CASSITGQDTQYF.

For this clone: The gene symbols are mouse symbols. The read falls 1 residue short of the CDR3 end, and the missing part is taken from the germline J gene. The chain uses TRBV13-1 and TRBJ2-1; no firm D call. V lost 6 bases and J lost 6, with 7 bases in between. The V gene's germline CDR1 is NSHNY and CDR2 SYGAGN. The CDR3 covers 11 residues. CDR3 amino acids: CASIGGAEQFF. CDR3 DNA, as far as it was read: TGTGCCAGCATTGGAGGTGCTGAGCAGTTC.